This T cell receptor (beta chain) was identified during a study of cytomegalovirus exposure and HLA in healthy donors. On this clone: The antigen is unknown.

The study's findings and limits: CMV serostatus stood as the only immune exposure information on hand.

PCR involved 60 Vbeta and 13 Jbeta primers. The data were produced by immunoSEQ multiplex PCR, yet TCRdb's version contains in-frame clones alone and is incomplete. The table includes 150,000 or so clones, around 79% detected once. Trimming cost V 6 bases and J 3 bases; bases outside gene matches: 6. Germline V gene data show CDR1 as MNHNS and CDR2 as SASEGT. The CDR3 runs to 14 residues. The chain is built from TRBV6-1 and TRBJ2-7; 9 bases map to TRBD1. The sequenced material came from PBMCs. The source of this sequence is a man aged 25-45 years in good health and CMV-seropositive. The CDR3 loop reads CASRLGTGNYEQYF. CDR3 coding DNA: TGTGCCAGCAGACTTGGGACAGGGAACTACGAGCAGTACTTC.